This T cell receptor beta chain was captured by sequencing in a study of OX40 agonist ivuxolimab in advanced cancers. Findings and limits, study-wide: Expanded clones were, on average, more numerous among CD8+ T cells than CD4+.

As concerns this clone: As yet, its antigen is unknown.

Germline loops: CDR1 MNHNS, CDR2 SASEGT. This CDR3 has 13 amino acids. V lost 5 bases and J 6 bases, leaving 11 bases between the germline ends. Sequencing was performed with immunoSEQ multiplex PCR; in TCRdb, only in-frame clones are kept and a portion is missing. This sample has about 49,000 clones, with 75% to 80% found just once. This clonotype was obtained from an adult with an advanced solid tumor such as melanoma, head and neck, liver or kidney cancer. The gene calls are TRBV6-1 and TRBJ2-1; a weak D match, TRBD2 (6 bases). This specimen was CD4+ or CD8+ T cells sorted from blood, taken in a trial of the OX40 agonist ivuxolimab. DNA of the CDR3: TGTGCCAGCAGTTGGGAACTAGCCAATGAGCAGTTCTTC. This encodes CASSWELANEQFF.